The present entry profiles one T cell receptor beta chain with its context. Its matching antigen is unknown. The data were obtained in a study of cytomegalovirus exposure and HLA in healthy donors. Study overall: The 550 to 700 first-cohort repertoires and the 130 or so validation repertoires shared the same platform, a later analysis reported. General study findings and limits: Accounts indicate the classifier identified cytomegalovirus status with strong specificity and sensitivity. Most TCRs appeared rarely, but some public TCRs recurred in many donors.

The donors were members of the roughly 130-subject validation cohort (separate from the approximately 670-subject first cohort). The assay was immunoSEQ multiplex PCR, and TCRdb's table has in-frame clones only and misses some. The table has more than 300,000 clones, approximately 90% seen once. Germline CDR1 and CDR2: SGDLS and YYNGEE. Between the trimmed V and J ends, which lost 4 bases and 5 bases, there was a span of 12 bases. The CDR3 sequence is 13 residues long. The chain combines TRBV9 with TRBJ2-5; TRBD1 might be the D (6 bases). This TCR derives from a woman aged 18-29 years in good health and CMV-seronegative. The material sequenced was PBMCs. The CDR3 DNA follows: TGTGCCAGCAGCAACAGGGTCGGCGAGACCCAGTACTTC. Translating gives CASSNRVGETQYF.